These T cell receptor beta chains were read from a single sample in a study of blood T cell repertoires in COVID-19. Clones were sequenced by immunoSEQ multiplex PCR, and TCRdb holds only the in-frame ones, with some missing. The table shows fewer than 400,000 clones, with less than 85% occurring only once. Sequencing used peripheral blood. The source is a woman aged 18-35 years with acute or convalescent COVID-19. Both conserved end residues are part of each CDR3. A D gene is named only where the DNA matches it firmly. Clone size is stated in some rows and not others, as once, few, many or a class when expanded.

D	V	J	size	CDR3	DNA
-	TRBV3-1/TRBV3-2	TRBJ1-4	few	CASSQASGVVGEKLFF	TGTGCCAGCAGCCAAGCGTCCGGGGTTGTTGGAGAAAAACTGTTTTTT
TRBD1	TRBV28	TRBJ2-7	once	CASSSSGTVYEQYF	TGTGCCAGCAGTTCTTCCGGGACAGTCTACGAGCAGTACTTC
-	TRBV27	TRBJ1-6	-	CASSWALNSPLHF	TGTGCCAGCAGTTGGGCGCTAAATTCACCCCTCCACTTT
-	TRBV28	TRBJ1-2	-	CASSPPLRLPNYGYTF	TGTGCCAGCAGCCCCCCTTTGAGACTACCGAACTATGGCTACACCTTC
TRBD1	TRBV23-1	TRBJ1-6	-	CASSQSIEGGYPNSPLHF	TGCGCCAGCAGTCAATCGATCGAAGGGGGCTACCCTAATTCACCCCTCCACTTT
TRBD2	TRBV9	TRBJ2-1	-	CASSPVGGGYNEQFF	TGTGCCAGCAGCCCCGTGGGGGGAGGGTACAATGAGCAGTTCTTC
-	TRBV10-3	TRBJ1-1	-	CAISDPAGANTEAFF	TGTGCCATCAGTGACCCGGCGGGGGCAAACACTGAAGCTTTCTTT
-	TRBV2	TRBJ1-6	-	CASSGTADSPLHF	TGTGCCAGCAGTGGGACAGCCGATTCACCCCTCCACTTT
TRBD2	TRBV6-5	TRBJ2-7	-	CASSKGRGVNEQYF	TGTGCCAGCAGCAAGGGACGGGGGGTGAACGAGCAGTACTTC
TRBD1	TRBV28	TRBJ2-3	-	CASSSPTGGTDTQYF	TGTGCCAGCAGTTCCCCGACAGGGGGCACAGATACGCAGTATTTT
-	TRBV4-1	TRBJ1-4	-	CASSPVRLGENEKLFF	TGCGCCAGCAGCCCAGTACGCTTAGGAGAGAATGAAAAACTGTTTTTT
TRBD2	TRBV15	TRBJ2-1	-	CATSSPTSGGASYNEQFF	TGTGCCACCAGCAGCCCGACTAGCGGGGGGGCCAGCTACAATGAGCAGTTCTTC
TRBD1	TRBV6-5	TRBJ2-3	-	CASSLFQGAEDTQYF	TGTGCCAGCAGTTTGTTCCAGGGGGCCGAAGATACGCAGTATTTT
TRBD1	TRBV6-5	TRBJ1-5	-	CASSLEQGAGQPQHF	TGTGCCAGCAGTTTGGAACAGGGGGCAGGACAGCCCCAGCATTTT
-	TRBV6-1	TRBJ2-7	-	CASSEFWQGYYEQYF	TGTGCCAGCAGTGAATTTTGGCAGGGCTACTACGAGCAGTACTTC
TRBD1	TRBV6-5	TRBJ2-7	-	CASRPTGTTYEQYF	TGTGCCAGCAGGCCGACAGGGACAACCTACGAGCAGTACTTC
-	TRBV28	TRBJ2-3	-	CASSLSRAGDTDTQYF	TGTGCCAGCAGTTTATCCCGCGCAGGGGACACAGATACGCAGTATTTT
-	TRBV29-1	TRBJ2-7	-	CSVDLRLRGEQYF	TGCAGCGTTGACCTGCGACTTAGGGGCGAGCAGTACTTC